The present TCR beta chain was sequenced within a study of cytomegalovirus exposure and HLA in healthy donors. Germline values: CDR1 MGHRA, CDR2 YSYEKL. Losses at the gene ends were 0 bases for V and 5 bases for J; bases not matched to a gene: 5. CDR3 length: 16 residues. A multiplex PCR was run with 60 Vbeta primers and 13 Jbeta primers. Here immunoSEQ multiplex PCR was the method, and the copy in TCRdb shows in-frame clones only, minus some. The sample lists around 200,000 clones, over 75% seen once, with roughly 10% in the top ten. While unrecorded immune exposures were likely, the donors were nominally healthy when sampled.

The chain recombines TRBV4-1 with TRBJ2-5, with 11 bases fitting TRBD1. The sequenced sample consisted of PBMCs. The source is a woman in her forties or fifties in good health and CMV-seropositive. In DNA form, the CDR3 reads TGCGCCAGCAGCCAAGATCTTGGACAGGGGGCTGAGACCCAGTACTTC. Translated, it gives CASSQDLGQGAETQYF.